These 30 T cell receptor beta chains share one sample of origin, sequenced in a study of blood T cell repertoires in COVID-19. Clones were sequenced by immunoSEQ multiplex PCR, and TCRdb holds only the in-frame ones, with some missing. The sample shows some 48,000 clones, about 85% of them seen only once. Sequenced sample: peripheral blood. The receptor set was obtained from a woman at least 80 years old in a cohort sampled during active or convalescent COVID-19.

The sample holds a few counts of this clone. This chain connects TRBV11-3 to TRBJ2-3; 7 bases align to TRBD2. V lost 7 bases, J lost 4 bases, and 8 bases stayed unmatched. This CDR3 comprises 14 residues. Germline CDR1 SGHNT, CDR2 YENEEA. CDR3 sequence reads: CASTRLARADTQYF. The CDR3 DNA reads as TGTGCCAGCACCCGACTAGCTCGGGCAGATACGCAGTATTTT. The whole variable domain, remainder taken from reference TRBV11-3 and TRBJ2-3, is EAGVVQSPRYKIIEKKQPVAFWCNPISGHNTLYWYLQNLGQGPELLIRYENEEAVDDSQLPKDRFSAERLKGVDSTLKIQPAELGDSAVYLCASTRLARADTQYFGPGTRLTVL.

The chain joins TRBV5-1 to TRBJ2-5; TRBD2 aligns across 7 bases. The CDR3 length is 15 residues. Germline loops: CDR1 SGHRS, CDR2 YFSETQ. After removal of 4 bases from V and 6 bases from J, the junction contained 12 bases not matched to a gene. The CDR3 is CASSPTSAGGQTQYF. The CDR3 DNA reads as TGCGCCAGCAGCCCTACTAGCGCCGGCGGGCAGACCCAGTACTTC.

The gene calls are TRBV19 and TRBJ1-1; D is unresolved. Trimming shortened V by 7 bases and J by 1 base, and 4 bases separated the two germline ends. The germline V gene encodes CDR1 LNHDA and CDR2 SQIVND (reference sequence). The CDR3 is made up of 11 amino acids. In nucleotides, the CDR3 is TGTGCCAGTAACAAGAACACTGAAGCTTTCTTT. This gives the protein CASNKNTEAFF.

V is TRBV23-1 and J is TRBJ1-2; no clear D gene. TRBV23-1 is assigned to the ORF class and has an uncertain function. This CDR3 spans 15 amino acids. V lost 0 bases and J lost 7, with 15 bases in between. The CDR3 nucleotides read TGCGCCAGCAGTCAATCGAGACGGGTCGTCGGTGGCTACACCTTC. This sequence encodes CASSQSRRVVGGYTF.

The V gene is TRBV7-8, the J gene TRBJ1-6; tentative D call: TRBD1 (6 bases). Trimming removed 2 bases at V and 8 bases at J, with 19 bases between. CDR1 and CDR2 (germline): SGHVS, FQNEAQ. The length of the CDR3 is 17 residues. CDR3 coding DNA: TGTGCCAGCAGCTTAAGTAGCGGGGGGCGAATAGATTCACCCCTCCACTTT. Its translation: CASSLSSGGRIDSPLHF. The full variable domain, completed using reference TRBV7-8 and TRBJ1-6, is GAGVSQSPRYKVAKRGQDVALRCDPISGHVSLFWYQQALGQGPEFLTYFQNEAQLDKSGLPSDRFFAERPEGSVSTLKIQRTQQEDSAVYLCASSLSSGGRIDSPLHFGNGTRLTVT.

The chain links TRBV6-5 to TRBJ2-3; the D is unclear. The CDR3 sequence is 15 residues long. Germline CDR1 MNHEY, CDR2 SVGAGI. V gave up 0 bases and J gave up 8 bases, with 15 bases separating them. Here the CDR3 reads CASSYSFNPPGTQYF. The CDR3 region has the DNA TGTGCCAGCAGTTACTCTTTTAATCCACCCGGTACGCAGTATTTT.

V gene TRBV11-3 combines with J gene TRBJ2-7, with TRBD1 identical over 12 bases. The V segment lost 5 bases and the J segment 3 bases; nucleotides outside the gene matches: 8. Germline loops: CDR1 SGHNT, CDR2 YENEEA. The CDR3 sequence is 16 residues long. This CDR3 is CASSPRDRGPFYEQYF. DNA of the CDR3: TGTGCCAGCAGCCCCAGGGACAGGGGGCCGTTCTACGAGCAGTACTTC.

This chain uses TRBV5-1 with TRBJ2-3, with D hard to call. This CDR3 is 15 amino acids long. Germline V gene lookup returns CDR1 SGHRS and CDR2 YFSETQ. V was pared by 0 bases and J by 6 bases, with 14 bases between. The chain's CDR3 is CASSLGGGSMDTQYF. The CDR3 nucleotides read TGCGCCAGCAGCTTGGGAGGTGGATCTATGGATACGCAGTATTTT. The full variable domain, rest sourced from reference TRBV5-1 and TRBJ2-3, is KAGVTQTPRYLIKTRGQQVTLSCSPISGHRSVSWYQQTPGQGLQFLFEYFSETQRNKGNFPGRFSGRQFSNSRSEMNVSTLELGDSALYLCASSLGGGSMDTQYFGPGTRLTVL.

Written as DNA, the CDR3 is TGTGCCAGCAGCGAGACTGGGGAGACCCAGTACTTC. Translation gives CASSETGETQYF. The genes are TRBV7-2 and TRBJ2-5; D ambiguous. V dropped 5 bases and J dropped 5 bases, with 9 bases sitting between them. The length of the CDR3 is 12 residues. Germline V CDR1 and CDR2: SGHTA, FQGNSA. The whole variable domain, remainder taken from reference TRBV7-2 and TRBJ2-5, is GAGVSQSPSNKVTEKGKDVELRCDPISGHTALYWYRQSLGQGLEFLIYFQGNSAPDKSGLPSDRFSAERTGGSVSTLTIQRTQQEDSAVYLCASSETGETQYFGPGTRLLVL.

The genes are TRBV7-8 and TRBJ2-5; D is possibly TRBD2 (6 bases). The CDR3 has 15 residues. V lost 5 bases and J lost 5, with 18 bases in between. Germline V lookup: CDR1 SGHVS, CDR2 FQNEAQ. The CDR3: CASSPRAGSRETQYF. The CDR3 DNA sequence: TGTGCCAGCAGCCCAAGGGCGGGGAGTCGGGAGACCCAGTACTTC.

J is TRBJ1-1 and V is TRBV9, with 9 bases fitting TRBD1. From germline, CDR1 is SGDLS and CDR2 YYNGEE. This CDR3 contains 14 residues. The J segment lost 2 bases and the V segment lost 4 bases, leaving 3 bases of the junction unmatched. The CDR3 nucleotides are TGTGCCAGCAGCAGGGACAGGGTAAACACTGAAGCTTTCTTT. Its protein product is CASSRDRVNTEAFF. The full variable domain, its missing parts supplied by reference TRBV9 and TRBJ1-1, is DSGVTQTPKHLITATGQRVTLRCSPRSGDLSVYWYQQSLDQGLQFLIQYYNGEERAKGNILERFSAQQFPDLHSELNLSSLELGDSALYFCASSRDRVNTEAFFGQGTRLTVV.

This clone appeared once. The rearrangement uses TRBV20-1 and TRBJ1-1, with a weak D call TRBD1 (5 bases). From germline, CDR1 is DFQATT and CDR2 SNEGSKA (reference sequence). The CDR3 is 17 amino acids. Trimming left V 3 bases short and J 6 bases short, with 26 bases between. As DNA, the CDR3 is TGCAGTGCTAGTGGACGGGACCGCGGGACCGGGCTTCCTGAAGCTTTCTTT. Its translation is CSASGRDRGTGLPEAFF.

V is TRBV14 and J is TRBJ1-1, with TRBD1 as a possible D gene (5 bases). CDR1 and CDR2 from the germline V gene are SGHDN and FVKESK. The CDR3 spans 16 residues. The V gene lost 0 bases and the J gene lost 7 bases, with 18 bases spanning the gap. This chain's CDR3 is CASSQDRAGYSGEAFF. The DNA of the CDR3 is TGTGCCAGCAGCCAAGATCGGGCAGGGTACTCAGGTGAAGCTTTCTTT.

The gene calls are TRBV19 and TRBJ2-7; 10 nucleotides align to TRBD1. CDR1 and CDR2 from the germline V gene are LNHDA and SQIVND (reference sequence). With 5 bases clipped from V and 4 bases from J, the junction kept 2 bases outside the gene matches. The length of the CDR3 is 13 residues. This chain's CDR3 is CASSRDRGYEQYF. The CDR3 region has the DNA TGTGCCAGTAGTCGGGACAGGGGTTACGAGCAGTACTTC.

The CDR3 coding sequence is TGTGCCTGGAGTGGGAGACCCTCTGGAAACACCATATATTTT. Residues: CAWSGRPSGNTIYF. The J gene is TRBJ1-3, the V gene TRBV30, with D unclear. The germline V gene has CDR1 GTSNPN and CDR2 SVGIG (reference sequence). The CDR3 spans 14 residues. Between the trimmed V and J ends, which lost 1 base and 0 bases, there was a span of 7 bases. Using reference TRBV30 and TRBJ1-3 for the parts outside the CDR3, the full variable domain is SQTIHQWPATLVQPVGSPLSLECTVEGTSNPNLYWYRQAAGRGLQLLFYSVGIGQISSEVPQNLSASRPQDRQFILSSKKLLLSDSGFYLCAWSGRPSGNTIYFGEGSWLTVV.

This clone occurred once. The rearrangement joins TRBV5-1 to TRBJ2-3; 8 positions match TRBD2. Germline V gene data show CDR1 as SGHRS and CDR2 as YFSETQ. This CDR3 contains 15 residues. After removal of 5 bases from V and 4 bases from J, the junction contained 9 bases not matched to a gene. The CDR3, as DNA: TGCGCCAGCAGACAACTAGCGGTGGGAGCAGATACGCAGTATTTT. Protein: CASRQLAVGADTQYF. The entire variable domain, with the rest obtained from reference TRBV5-1 and TRBJ2-3, is as follows: KAGVTQTPRYLIKTRGQQVTLSCSPISGHRSVSWYQQTPGQGLQFLFEYFSETQRNKGNFPGRFSGRQFSNSRSEMNVSTLELGDSALYLCASRQLAVGADTQYFGPGTRLTVL.

The genes are TRBV7-2 and TRBJ2-4, with D possibly matching TRBD2 (6 bases). The CDR3 contains 15 residues. Germline CDR1 reads SGHTA; CDR2 reads FQGNSA. Between the trimmed V and J ends, which lost 5 bases and 2 bases, there was a span of 13 bases. CDR3 amino acids: CASSGTGTSKNIQYF. CDR3 in DNA: TGTGCCAGCAGCGGAACCGGGACTTCCAAAAACATTCAGTACTTC.

V is TRBV10-3 and J is TRBJ1-2; 7 bases agree with TRBD1. V shed 6 bases, J shed 0 bases, and the junction held 1 base outside the gene matches. There are 13 residues in the CDR3. Germline V gene lookup returns CDR1 ENHRY and CDR2 SYGVKD. DNA for the CDR3: TGTGCCATCAGCACAGGGGCTAACTATGGCTACACCTTC. Translating gives CAISTGANYGYTF.

The rearrangement links TRBV21-1 to TRBJ2-7; the D segment call TRBD2 is taken from the table without a DNA check. TRBV21-1 is annotated as a pseudogene. The CDR3 is 15 residues long. CDR3 residues: CASSKEVLAGYEQYF. CDR3 sequence (DNA): TGTGCCAGCAGCAAAGAAGTCCTAGCCGGCTACGAGCAGTACTTC.

This chain links TRBV7-2 with TRBJ2-1, with TRBD1 matching over 10 bases. Trimming removed 2 bases from V and 3 bases from J; junction bases left unmatched: 4. This CDR3 comprises 16 residues. The germline V gene encodes CDR1 SGHTA and CDR2 FQGNSA. This CDR3 is CASSLTGQGGYNEQFF. As DNA, the CDR3 is TGTGCCAGCAGCTTAACCGGACAGGGGGGCTACAATGAGCAGTTCTTC.

The chain employs TRBV18 and TRBJ1-4, with 10 bases lining up with TRBD1. The CDR3 covers 17 residues. Trimming cost V 3 bases and J 0 bases; bases outside gene matches: 4. The germline CDR1 and CDR2 sequences are KGHSH and LQKENI. CDR3 loop: CASSPTGTGATNEKLFF. As DNA, the CDR3 is TGTGCCAGCTCACCGACCGGGACAGGGGCAACTAATGAAAAACTGTTTTTT. Based on the CDR3 plus reference TRBV18 and TRBJ1-4, the full variable domain is NAGVMQNPRHLVRRRGQEARLRCSPMKGHSHVYWYRQLPEEGLKFMVYLQKENIIDESGMPKERFSAEFPKEGPSILRIQQVVRGDSAAYFCASSPTGTGATNEKLFFGSGTQLSVL.

The rearrangement uses TRBV5-4 and TRBJ1-2; TRBD1 matches 9 bases. CDR3 length: 15 amino acids. Germline CDR1 is SGHNT and CDR2 is YYREEE (reference sequence). The ends lost 3 bases at V and 5 bases at J; junction bases unmatched: 8. The DNA for the CDR3 is TGTGCCAGCAGCTCCCACCCCGGGACAGGGTATGGCTACACCTTC. Its translation is CASSSHPGTGYGYTF. Based on the CDR3 plus reference TRBV5-4 and TRBJ1-2, the full variable domain is ETGVTQSPTHLIKTRGQQVTLRCSSQSGHNTVSWYQQALGQGPQFIFQYYREEENGRGNFPPRFSGLQFPNYSSELNVNALELDDSALYLCASSSHPGTGYGYTFGSGTRLTVV.

This clone was seen just once. The V gene is TRBV10-3, the J gene TRBJ2-1; a possible D gene is TRBD1 (6 bases). V lost 6 bases and J lost 5, with 11 bases in between. The CDR3 spans 13 residues. CDR1 is ENHRY and CDR2 is SYGVKD in the germline V gene. Written as DNA, the CDR3 is TGTGCCATCAGGGTAGGGGGTGACAATGAGCAGTTCTTC. This encodes CAIRVGGDNEQFF.

V gene TRBV10-2 combines with J gene TRBJ2-7; 15 nucleotides line up with TRBD2. Germline assignment: CDR1 WSHSY and CDR2 SAAADI. V was clipped by 5 bases and J by 6 bases; unmatched bases: 11. This CDR3 comprises 17 residues. Here the CDR3 reads CASSSSTGLAGGPEQYF. The CDR3 nucleotides read TGCGCCAGCAGTAGTTCAACCGGACTAGCGGGAGGGCCCGAGCAGTACTTC.

The chain is built from TRBV5-4 and TRBJ2-2, with 8 nucleotides matching TRBD1. This CDR3 has 15 amino acids. Losses at the gene ends were 4 bases for V and 3 bases for J; bases not matched to a gene: 5. Per germline, CDR1 SGHNT and CDR2 YYREEE (reference sequence). CDR3 nucleotide sequence: TGTGCCAGCAGCGCCGTACAGGGGGACACCGGGGAGCTGTTTTTT. Its translation: CASSAVQGDTGELFF. The whole variable domain, remainder taken from reference TRBV5-4 and TRBJ2-2, is ETGVTQSPTHLIKTRGQQVTLRCSSQSGHNTVSWYQQALGQGPQFIFQYYREEENGRGNFPPRFSGLQFPNYSSELNVNALELDDSALYLCASSAVQGDTGELFFGEGSRLTVL.

V and J are TRBV11-2 and TRBJ2-2, with TRBD1 identical over 9 bases. Unmatched junction bases numbered 2, after V lost 1 base and J lost 5 bases. CDR3 length: 15 amino acids. Per the germline V gene, CDR1 is SGHAT and CDR2 is FQNNGV. This CDR3 is CASSLGTGVTGELFF. CDR3 DNA: TGTGCCAGCAGCTTAGGGACAGGGGTTACCGGGGAGCTGTTTTTT.

The V and J genes are TRBV9 and TRBJ2-7; 11 positions match TRBD2. V lost 5 bases to trimming and J lost 5 bases; unmatched junction nucleotides: 9. Germline CDR1 is SGDLS and CDR2 is YYNGEE. CDR3 size: 15 residues. The DNA of the CDR3 is TGTGCCAGCAGTCATACTAGCGGGAGCCGGAACGAGCAGTACTTC. This codes for CASSHTSGSRNEQYF.

Comment on this clone: This specimen includes other DNA sequences encoding the same CDR3. The chain has TRBV12-3 or TRBV12-4 and TRBJ1-2, with D unresolved. Between the trimmed V and J ends, which lost 3 bases and 4 bases, there was a span of 6 bases. The length of the CDR3 is 12 residues. The CDR3 reads CASSFSVYGYTF. The CDR3 bases are TGTGCCAGCAGTTTCAGTGTCTATGGCTACACCTTC.

The V gene is TRBV5-4, the J gene TRBJ2-1, with a tentative D call TRBD2 (6 bases). Germline CDR1 is SGHNT and CDR2 is YYREEE (reference sequence). This CDR3 has 15 residues. V lost 4 bases and J 0 bases, leaving 11 bases between the germline ends. CDR3 nucleotide sequence: TGTGCCAGCAGCCGGGACTCGAGCTCCTACAATGAGCAGTTCTTC. Its translation: CASSRDSSSYNEQFF.

This clone appeared a single time. The chain joins TRBV11-2 to TRBJ2-3; tentatively, D is TRBD2 (5 bases). The CDR3 has 16 amino acids. Germline loops: CDR1 SGHAT, CDR2 FQNNGV. Deletions cut 3 bases from V and 0 bases from J, with 13 bases between. The CDR3 region is CASSLLSGISTDTQYF. For the CDR3, the DNA is TGTGCCAGCAGCTTGTTGTCGGGGATAAGCACAGATACGCAGTATTTT. Together with reference TRBV11-2 and TRBJ2-3, the CDR3 gives the full variable domain: EAGVAQSPRYKIIEKRQSVAFWCNPISGHATLYWYQQILGQGPKLLIQFQNNGVVDDSQLPKDRFSAERLKGVDSTLKIQPAKLEDSAVYLCASSLLSGISTDTQYFGPGTRLTVL.